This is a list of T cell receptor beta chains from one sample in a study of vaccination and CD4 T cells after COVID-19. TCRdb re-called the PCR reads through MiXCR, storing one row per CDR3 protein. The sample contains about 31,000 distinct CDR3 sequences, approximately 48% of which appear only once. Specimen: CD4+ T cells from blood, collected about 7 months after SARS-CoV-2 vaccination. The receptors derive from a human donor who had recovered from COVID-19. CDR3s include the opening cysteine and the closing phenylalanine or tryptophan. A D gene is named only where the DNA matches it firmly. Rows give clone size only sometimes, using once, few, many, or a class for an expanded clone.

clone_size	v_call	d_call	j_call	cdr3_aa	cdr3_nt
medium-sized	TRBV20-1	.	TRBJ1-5	CSASEGGRGQPQHF	TGCAGTGCTAGTGAGGGGGGACGGGGTCAGCCCCAGCATTTT
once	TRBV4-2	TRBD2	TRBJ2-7	CASSPTTSGSFPEQYF	TGTGCCAGCAGCCCGACCACTAGCGGGAGTTTCCCCGAGCAGTACTTC
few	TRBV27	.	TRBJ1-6	CASMTGFLDSPLHF	TGTGCCAGCATGACAGGCTTTCTGGATTCACCCCTCCACTTT
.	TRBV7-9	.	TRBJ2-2	CASSKGSAGELFF	TGTGCCAGCAGCAAGGGGTCTGCCGGGGAGCTGTTTTTT
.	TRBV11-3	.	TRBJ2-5	CASSRTVGPGGQETQYF	TGTGCCAGCAGCCGGACGGTCGGCCCGGGTGGGCAAGAGACCCAGTACTTC
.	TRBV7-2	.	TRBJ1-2	CASSLVGQGQSGYTF	TGTGCCAGCAGCTTAGTGGGACAAGGGCAGTCTGGCTACACCTTC
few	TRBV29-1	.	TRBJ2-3	CSVDVGDRFTDTQYF	TGCAGCGTTGACGTAGGGGACCGATTCACAGATACGCAGTATTTT
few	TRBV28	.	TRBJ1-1	CASSLGGPSGADTEAFF	TGTGCCAGCAGTTTAGGGGGACCCTCAGGGGCGGACACTGAAGCTTTCTTT
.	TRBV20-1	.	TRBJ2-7	CSAYPSSYERYF	TGCAGTGCTTATCCAAGCTCCTACGAGCGGTACTTC
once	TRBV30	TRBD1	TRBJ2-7	CAWSVFPGGKDEQYF	TGTGCCTGGAGTGTATTCCCAGGGGGCAAAGACGAGCAGTACTTC
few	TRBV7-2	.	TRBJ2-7	CASSLPVSGENFAYEQYF	TGTGCCAGCAGCTTACCGGTGTCGGGGGAAAATTTCGCCTACGAGCAGTACTTC
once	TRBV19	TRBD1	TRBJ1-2	CASSTAVDRQNYGYTF	TGTGCCAGTAGTACCGCCGTGGACAGGCAGAACTATGGCTACACCTTC
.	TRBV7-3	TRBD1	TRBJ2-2	CASSLRKGQGVGELFF	TGTGCCAGCAGCTTAAGAAAGGGTCAGGGGGTCGGGGAGCTGTTTTTT
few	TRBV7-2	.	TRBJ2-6	CASSLGPGAGANVLTF	TGTGCCAGCAGCTTAGGTCCGGGGGCTGGGGCCAACGTCCTGACTTTC